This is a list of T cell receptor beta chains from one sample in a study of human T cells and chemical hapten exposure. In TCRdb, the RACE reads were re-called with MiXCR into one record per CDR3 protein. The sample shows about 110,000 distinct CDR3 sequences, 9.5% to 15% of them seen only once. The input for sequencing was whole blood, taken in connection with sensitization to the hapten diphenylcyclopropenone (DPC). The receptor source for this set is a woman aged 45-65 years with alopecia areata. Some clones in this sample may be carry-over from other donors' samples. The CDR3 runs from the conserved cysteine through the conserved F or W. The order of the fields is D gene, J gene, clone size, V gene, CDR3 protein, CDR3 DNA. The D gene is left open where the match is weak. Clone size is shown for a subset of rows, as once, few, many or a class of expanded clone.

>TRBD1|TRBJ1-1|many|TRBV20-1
CSARESGQATTVILKHLF
TGCAGTGCTAGAGAATCAGGACAGGCGACTACAGTGATCTTGAAGCATCTCTTT
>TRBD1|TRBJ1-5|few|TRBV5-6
CASSLARGQVGAIRNQPQHF
TGTGCCAGCAGCTTGGCCAGGGGACAGGTCGGAGCGATACGCAATCAGCCCCAGCATTTT
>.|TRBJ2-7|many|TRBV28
CASSLTREPYEQYF
TGTGCCAGCAGTTTAACCCGGGAGCCGTACGAGCAGTACTTC
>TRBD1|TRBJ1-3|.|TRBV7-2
CASSSQGAAGNTIYF
TGTGCCAGCAGCTCACAGGGGGCTGCTGGAAACACCATATATTTT
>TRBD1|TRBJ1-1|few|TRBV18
CASFDRATEAFF
TGTGCCAGTTTTGACAGGGCCACTGAAGCTTTCTTT
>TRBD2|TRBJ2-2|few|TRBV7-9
CASSLSSGAMNTGELFF
TGTGCCAGCAGCTTATCTAGCGGGGCGATGAACACCGGGGAGCTGTTTTTT
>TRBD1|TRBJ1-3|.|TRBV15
CATKARTGTRSGNTIYF
TGTGCCACCAAGGCAAGGACAGGGACCCGCTCTGGAAACACCATATATTTT
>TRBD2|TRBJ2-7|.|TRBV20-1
CSASQTGANSVTAGLAGTEQYF
TGCAGTGCTTCCCAGACAGGGGCTAATTCGGTTACCGCGGGACTAGCGGGGACCGAGCAGTACTTC
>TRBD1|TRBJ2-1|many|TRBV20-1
CSAQLRDRGHWEQFF
TGCAGTGCCCAACTCCGGGACAGGGGGCACTGGGAGCAGTTCTTC
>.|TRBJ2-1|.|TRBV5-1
CASSILEPGLGPGEQFF
TGCGCCAGCAGCATCCTTGAGCCGGGACTGGGCCCAGGAGAGCAGTTCTTC
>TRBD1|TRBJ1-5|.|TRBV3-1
CASSQATGGRTPQHF
TGTGCCAGCAGCCAAGCGACAGGGGGCAGGACGCCCCAGCATTTT
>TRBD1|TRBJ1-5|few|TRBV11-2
CASRDRLNQPQHF
TGTGCCAGCAGGGACAGGCTCAATCAGCCCCAGCATTTT
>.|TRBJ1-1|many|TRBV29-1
CSVVNSPMNTEAFF
TGCAGCGTTGTGAACAGTCCCATGAACACTGAAGCTTTCTTT
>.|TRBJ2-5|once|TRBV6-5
CASTKSRSGETQYF
TGTGCCAGCACCAAGAGCAGGTCGGGGGAGACCCAGTACTTC
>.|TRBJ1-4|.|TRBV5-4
CASSLASARGNEKLFF
TGTGCCAGCAGCTTGGCGTCCGCCAGGGGTAATGAAAAACTGTTTTTT
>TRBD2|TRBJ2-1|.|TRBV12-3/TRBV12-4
CASTQVIGGRASYNEQFF
TGTGCCAGCACCCAGGTGATTGGCGGGAGGGCCTCCTACAATGAGCAGTTCTTC
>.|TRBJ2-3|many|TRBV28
CASSLTGSTDTQYF
TGTGCCAGCAGTCTTACAGGGAGCACAGATACGCAGTATTTT
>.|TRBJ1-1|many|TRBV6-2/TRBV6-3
CASSYTSRTEAFF
TGTGCCAGCAGTTACACCTCTAGGACTGAAGCTTTCTTT
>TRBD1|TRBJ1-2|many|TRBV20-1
CSAGKPGTAARHGYTF
TGCAGTGCTGGGAAACCAGGGACAGCCGCTAGGCATGGCTACACCTTC
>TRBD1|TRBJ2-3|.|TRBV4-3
CASSLQERQGAQYF
TGCGCCAGCAGCCTCCAAGAGAGACAGGGGGCGCAGTATTTT
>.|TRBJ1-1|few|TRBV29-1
CSAPQNSHTEAFF
TGCAGCGCCCCGCAGAACAGCCACACTGAAGCTTTCTTT
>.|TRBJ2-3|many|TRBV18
CASSFSGTSTDTQYF
TGTGCCAGCTCCTTCAGCGGAACTAGCACAGATACGCAGTATTTT
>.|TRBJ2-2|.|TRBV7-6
CASSLGAPTNTGELFF
TGTGCCAGCAGCTTAGGGGCACCGACGAACACCGGGGAGCTGTTTTTT
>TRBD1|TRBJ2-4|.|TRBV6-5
CASSSDRGNIQYF
TGTGCCAGCAGTTCGGACAGGGGAAACATTCAGTACTTC
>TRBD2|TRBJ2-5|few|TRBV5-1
CASSRGLAGGGETQYF
TGCGCCAGCAGCCGGGGACTAGCGGGAGGCGGGGAGACCCAGTACTTC
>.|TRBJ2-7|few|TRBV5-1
CASSWIGTDFEQYF
TGCGCCAGCAGCTGGATCGGGACGGACTTCGAGCAGTACTTC
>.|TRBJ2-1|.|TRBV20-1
CSAPTLNEQFF
TGCAGTGCTCCGACCTTAAATGAGCAGTTCTTC
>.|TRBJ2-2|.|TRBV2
CASSVVVPGELFF
TGTGCCAGCAGTGTGGTTGTCCCCGGGGAGCTGTTTTTT
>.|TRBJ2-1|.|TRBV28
CASSPPQASSYNEQFF
TGTGCCAGCAGCCCACCCCAGGCGAGCTCCTACAATGAGCAGTTCTTC
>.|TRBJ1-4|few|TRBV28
CASRGGATNEKLFF
TGTGCCAGCAGAGGGGGGGCAACTAATGAAAAACTGTTTTTT
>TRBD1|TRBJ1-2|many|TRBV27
CASRVQGALGTYGYTF
TGTGCCAGCAGGGTACAGGGGGCGCTTGGAACTTATGGCTACACCTTC
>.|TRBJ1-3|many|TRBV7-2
CASSLGDYGNTIYF
TGTGCCAGCAGCTTAGGGGACTATGGAAACACCATATATTTT
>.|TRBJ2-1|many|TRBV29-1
CSVAGRTYNEQFF
TGCAGCGTAGCAGGGCGCACATACAATGAGCAGTTCTTC
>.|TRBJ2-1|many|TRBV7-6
CASSGGGRDEQFF
TGTGCCAGCAGCGGAGGAGGTCGGGATGAGCAGTTCTTC
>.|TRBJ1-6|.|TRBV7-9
CASSFSRTVINSPLHF
TGTGCCAGCAGCTTTTCTCGGACAGTGATTAATTCACCCCTCCACTTT